A single sample is the source of the 10 T cell receptor beta chains below, sequenced in a study of blood T cell repertoires in COVID-19. Profiled with immunoSEQ multiplex PCR; TCRdb holds only in-frame clones, not every one. The table lists 150,000 to 200,000 clones, approximately 84% of them singletons, with 7.5% to 8% in the top ten. The specimen was peripheral blood. Receptors were obtained from a man in his forties who had recovered from COVID-19.

V gene TRBV2 combines with J gene TRBJ2-5, with TRBD1 as a possible D gene (6 bases). The V and J ends lost 8 bases and 3 bases respectively, with 7 bases between them. This CDR3 region has 11 residues. Looked up from germline, CDR1 is SNHLY and CDR2 is FYNNEI. The CDR3 here is CASEGEETQYF. The CDR3 region has the DNA TGTGCCAGCGAGGGGGAAGAGACCCAGTACTTC.

This rearrangement joins TRBV19 to TRBJ1-1; TRBD1 is a possible D gene (6 bases). The CDR3 spans 16 residues. Trimming left V 2 bases short and J 4 bases short, with 17 bases between. The germline V gene has CDR1 LNHDA and CDR2 SQIVND (reference sequence). The CDR3 region is CASSITPGALGTEAFF. The CDR3 coding sequence is TGTGCCAGTAGTATAACTCCAGGGGCCTTGGGCACTGAAGCTTTCTTT.

This clone occurred once. The chain links TRBV5-1 to TRBJ2-2, with 7 bases matching TRBD2. Per germline, CDR1 SGHRS and CDR2 YFSETQ. With 6 bases clipped from V and 2 bases from J, the junction kept 4 bases outside the gene matches. This CDR3 contains 14 residues. The DNA of the CDR3 is TGCGCCAGCACCCTAGCGGTCAACACCGGGGAGCTGTTTTTT. This codes for CASTLAVNTGELFF.

The chain links TRBV4-1 to TRBJ2-5, with 15 bases identical to TRBD2. The germline gives CDR1 MGHRA, CDR2 YSYEKL. The V segment lost 0 bases and the J segment 2 bases; nucleotides outside the gene matches: 4. The CDR3 consists of 18 residues. The CDR3 region is CASSQDLGLAGGQETQYF. The CDR3, as DNA: TGCGCCAGCAGCCAAGATTTGGGACTAGCGGGGGGACAAGAGACCCAGTACTTC.

The chain recombines TRBV28 with TRBJ2-4, with 10 nucleotides matching TRBD1. The junction had 12 bases not matched to a gene; V was cut back by 3 bases and J by 7 bases. This CDR3 has 17 residues. Germline lookup yields CDR1 MDHEN and CDR2 SYDVKM. CDR3 amino acids: CASSFNPGQGISNIQYF. In DNA, the CDR3 is TGTGCCAGCAGTTTTAATCCGGGACAGGGGATCTCGAACATTCAGTACTTC.

There are a few counts of this clone. The chain couples TRBV10-3 to TRBJ2-2; 8 nucleotides agree with TRBD2. V was clipped by 0 bases and J by 4 bases; unmatched bases: 4. Germline values: CDR1 ENHRY, CDR2 SYGVKD. CDR3 length: 16 residues. CDR3 coding DNA: TGTGCCATCAGTGAGTCCCCGGGAGGGGCCACCGGGGAGCTGTTTTTT. Translated, it gives CAISESPGGATGELFF.

J is TRBJ2-1 and V is TRBV11-3, with D perhaps matching TRBD2 (6 bases). Trimming shortened V by 0 bases and J by 12 bases, and 15 bases separated the two germline ends. CDR3 length: 14 amino acids. Germline CDR1 and CDR2: SGHNT and YENEEA. This chain's CDR3 is CASSLDGWLGGQFF. CDR3 bases: TGTGCCAGCAGCTTAGACGGGTGGCTCGGGGGGCAGTTCTTC.

This chain uses TRBV9 with TRBJ2-7, with 7 bases identical to TRBD2. The germline V gene encodes CDR1 SGDLS and CDR2 YYNGEE. J was trimmed by 0 bases and V by 3 bases; bases with no gene match: 3. The CDR3 totals 14 residues. The CDR3 sequence is CASSGSGHSYEQYF. The CDR3 region has the DNA TGTGCCAGCAGCGGTAGCGGGCACTCCTACGAGCAGTACTTC.

V and J are TRBV19 and TRBJ2-3, with D perhaps matching TRBD1 (6 bases). This CDR3 is 14 amino acids long. The V and J ends lost 0 bases and 4 bases respectively, with 8 bases between them. Per the germline V gene, CDR1 is LNHDA and CDR2 is SQIVND (reference sequence). CDR3 region: CASSIDRGSDTQYF. The CDR3, as DNA: TGTGCCAGTAGTATAGACAGGGGCTCAGATACGCAGTATTTT.

The J gene is TRBJ2-2, the V gene TRBV4-2; 9 bases map to TRBD1. The germline gives CDR1 LGHNA, CDR2 YNFKEQ. V shed 5 bases, J shed 4 bases, and the junction held 5 bases outside the gene matches. The CDR3 covers 15 residues. The CDR3 here is CASSTPGQGTGELFF. For the CDR3, the DNA is TGTGCCAGCAGCACACCGGGACAGGGCACCGGGGAGCTGTTTTTT.